This entry is about one TCR beta chain. The sample originates from a study of blood T cell repertoires in COVID-19. Study details: Whether acute or convalescent, the COVID-19 samples came from the United States, Italy and Spain.

V lost 1 base, J lost 5 bases, and 15 bases lay in between. CDR1 and CDR2 from the germline V gene are LNHDA and SQIVND (reference sequence). This CDR3 region has 15 residues. The table came from immunoSEQ multiplex PCR; TCRdb's copy has only in-frame clones and leaves some out. This table has roughly 52,000 clones, about 82% appearing once. The sequence was obtained from a human donor in a cohort sampled during active COVID-19. This chain connects TRBV19 to TRBJ2-7; a weak D match, TRBD1 (5 bases). Sequencing used peripheral blood. CDR3 protein: CASSIGSGIQNEQYF. The CDR3 nucleotides are TGTGCCAGTAGTATAGGTTCAGGGATACAGAACGAGCAGTACTTC. Complete variable domain (other parts from reference TRBV19 and TRBJ2-7): DGGITQSPKYLFRKEGQNVTLSCEQNLNHDAMYWYRQDPGQGLRLIYYSQIVNDFQKGDIAEGYSVSREKKESFPLTVTSAQKNPTAFYLCASSIGSGIQNEQYFGPGTRLTVT.